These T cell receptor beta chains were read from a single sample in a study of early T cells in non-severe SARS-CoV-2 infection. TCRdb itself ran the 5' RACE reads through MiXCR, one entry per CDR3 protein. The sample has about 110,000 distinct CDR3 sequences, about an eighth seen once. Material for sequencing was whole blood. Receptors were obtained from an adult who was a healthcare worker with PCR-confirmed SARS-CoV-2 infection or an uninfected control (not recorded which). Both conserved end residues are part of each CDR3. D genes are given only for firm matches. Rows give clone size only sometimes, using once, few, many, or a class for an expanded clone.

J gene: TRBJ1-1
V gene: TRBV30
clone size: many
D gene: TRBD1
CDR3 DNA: TGTGCCTACGGACAGGGGATGAACACTGAAGCTTTCTTT
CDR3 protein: CAYGQGMNTEAFF

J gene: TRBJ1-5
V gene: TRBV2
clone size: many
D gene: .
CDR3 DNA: TGTGCCAGCAGTGACGAAGAGTACCAGCCCCAGCATTTT
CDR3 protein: CASSDEEYQPQHF

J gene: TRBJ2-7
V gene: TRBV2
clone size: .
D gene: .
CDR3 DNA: TGTGCCAGCAGTGGAACAGCGACCTACGAGCAGTACTTC
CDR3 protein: CASSGTATYEQYF

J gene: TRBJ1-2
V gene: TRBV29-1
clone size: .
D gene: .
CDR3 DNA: TGCAGCGTTGAAGGGGGGCCTGGACCCACTAACTATGGCTACACCTTC
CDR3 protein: CSVEGGPGPTNYGYTF

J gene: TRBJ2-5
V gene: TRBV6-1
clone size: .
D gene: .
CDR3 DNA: TGTGCCAGCAGTGAAGACCCTCAGGGGCGGGAGACCCAGTACTTC
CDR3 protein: CASSEDPQGRETQYF

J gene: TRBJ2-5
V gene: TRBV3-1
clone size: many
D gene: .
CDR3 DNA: TGTGCCAGCAGCCAAGATGGGGAGACCCAGTACTTC
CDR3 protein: CASSQDGETQYF

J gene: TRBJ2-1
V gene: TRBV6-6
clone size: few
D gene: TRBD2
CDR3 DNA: TGTGCCAGCAGTTACGGGACTAGCGGAATCAATGAGCAGTTCTTC
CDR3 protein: CASSYGTSGINEQFF

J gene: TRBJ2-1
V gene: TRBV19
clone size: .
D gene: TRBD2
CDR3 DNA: TGTGCCAGTAGTATCTCAGCGGGGGGGTACAATGAGCAGTTCTTC
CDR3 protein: CASSISAGGYNEQFF

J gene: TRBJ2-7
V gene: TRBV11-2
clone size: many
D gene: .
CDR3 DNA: TGTGCCAGCAGCTTAGTCAGTCCCTACGAGCAGTACTTC
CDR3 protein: CASSLVSPYEQYF

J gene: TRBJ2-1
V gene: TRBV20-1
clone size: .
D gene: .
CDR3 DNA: TGCAGTGCACAGTACAGGGACAATGAGCAGTTCTTC
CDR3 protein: CSAQYRDNEQFF

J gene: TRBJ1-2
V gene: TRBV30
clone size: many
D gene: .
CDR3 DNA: TGTGCCTGGAACGAGGGGATGGGCTACACCTTC
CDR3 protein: CAWNEGMGYTF

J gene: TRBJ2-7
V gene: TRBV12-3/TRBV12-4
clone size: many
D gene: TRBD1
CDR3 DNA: TGTGCCAGCAGTTCCCCTGGACAGGGACGCAACGAGCAGTACTTC
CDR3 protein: CASSSPGQGRNEQYF

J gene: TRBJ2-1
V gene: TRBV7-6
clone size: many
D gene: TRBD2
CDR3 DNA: TGTGCCAGCAGCTTAGGGCTAGCGGGAACCAATGAGCAGTTCTTC
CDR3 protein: CASSLGLAGTNEQFF

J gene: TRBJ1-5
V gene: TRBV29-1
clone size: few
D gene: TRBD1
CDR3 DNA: TGCAGCGTTGTGATGCGGGACAGCGGGGTCGAGCCCCAGCATTTT
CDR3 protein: CSVVMRDSGVEPQHF

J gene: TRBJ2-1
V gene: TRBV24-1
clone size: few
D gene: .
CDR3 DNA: TGTGCCACCAGTGTGACGGGGGCCTACAATGAGCAGTTCTTC
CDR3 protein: CATSVTGAYNEQFF

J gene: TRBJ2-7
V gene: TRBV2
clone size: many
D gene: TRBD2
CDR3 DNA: TGTGCCAGCGAACCGGGACTAGCGGGGAGGGAGCAGTACTTC
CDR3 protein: CASEPGLAGREQYF

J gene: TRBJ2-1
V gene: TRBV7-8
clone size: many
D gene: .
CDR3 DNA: TGTGCCAGCAGCTTAGACGGGATTGAGCAGTTCTTC
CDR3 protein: CASSLDGIEQFF

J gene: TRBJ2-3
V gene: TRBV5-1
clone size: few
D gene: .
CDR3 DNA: TGCGCCAGCAGCCGACGGCTCACAGATACGCAGTATTTT
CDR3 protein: CASSRRLTDTQYF

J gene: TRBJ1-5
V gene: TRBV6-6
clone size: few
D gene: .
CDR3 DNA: TGTGCCAGCAGTTTACTGGGGGAACATCAGCCCCAGCATTTT
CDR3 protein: CASSLLGEHQPQHF

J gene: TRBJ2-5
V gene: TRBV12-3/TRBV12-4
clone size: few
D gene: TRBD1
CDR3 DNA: TGTGCCAGCAGCCGACAGGGGTACCAAGAGACCCAGTACTTC
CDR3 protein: CASSRQGYQETQYF

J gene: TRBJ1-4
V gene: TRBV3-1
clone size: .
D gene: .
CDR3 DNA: TGTGCCAGCAGCCACCGCGGACCGGCCCTAGGGGAAAAACTGTTTTTT
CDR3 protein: CASSHRGPALGEKLFF

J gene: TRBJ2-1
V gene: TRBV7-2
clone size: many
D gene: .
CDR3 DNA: TGTGCCAGCAGCTTAGGGAGCTCCTACAATGAGCAGTTCTTC
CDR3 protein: CASSLGSSYNEQFF

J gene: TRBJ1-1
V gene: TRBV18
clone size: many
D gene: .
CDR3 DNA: TGTGCCAGCTCACCAGGGAGACACAACACTGAAGCTTTCTTT
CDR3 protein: CASSPGRHNTEAFF

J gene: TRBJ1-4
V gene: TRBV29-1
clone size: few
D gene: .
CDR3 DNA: TGCAGCGTCGCCGGACAGTCCGAGGGTGAAAAACTGTTTTTT
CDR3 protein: CSVAGQSEGEKLFF

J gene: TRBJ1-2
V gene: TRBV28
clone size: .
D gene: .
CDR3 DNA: TGTGCCAGCAAGTTACCGAGGGCGCAAAACTATGGCTACACCTTC
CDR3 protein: CASKLPRAQNYGYTF

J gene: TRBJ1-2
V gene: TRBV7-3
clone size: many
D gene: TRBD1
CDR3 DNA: TGTGCCAGCAGCTTAAGACAGGGAGGAGGCTACACCTTC
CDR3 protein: CASSLRQGGGYTF

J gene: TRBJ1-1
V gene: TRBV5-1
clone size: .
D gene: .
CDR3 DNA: TGCGCCAGCAGCTCCGACGGCGGTATAACCGAAGCTTTCTTT
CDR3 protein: CASSSDGGITEAFF

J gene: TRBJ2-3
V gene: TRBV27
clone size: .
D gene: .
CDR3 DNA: TGTGCCAGCAGTCCGCCCCGGGGATATATGACAGATACGCAGTATTTT
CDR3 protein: CASSPPRGYMTDTQYF

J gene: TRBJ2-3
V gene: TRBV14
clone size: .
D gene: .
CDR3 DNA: TGTGCCAGCAGCCAGGGCGCTAGCCAGAGCACAGATACGCAGTATTTT
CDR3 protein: CASSQGASQSTDTQYF

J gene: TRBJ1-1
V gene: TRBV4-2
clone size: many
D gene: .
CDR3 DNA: TGTGCCAGCAGCCAAGTGGGGTGGCAGGGTGAAGCTTTCTTT
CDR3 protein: CASSQVGWQGEAFF

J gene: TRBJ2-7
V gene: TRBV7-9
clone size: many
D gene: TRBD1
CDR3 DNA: TGTGCCAGCAGCAAAACGGACAGGAGCTACGAGCAGTACTTC
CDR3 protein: CASSKTDRSYEQYF

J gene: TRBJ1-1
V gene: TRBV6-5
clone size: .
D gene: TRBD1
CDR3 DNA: TGTGCCAGCAGACCACAGGGGGCCGGGATGAACACTGAAGCTTTCTTT
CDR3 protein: CASRPQGAGMNTEAFF

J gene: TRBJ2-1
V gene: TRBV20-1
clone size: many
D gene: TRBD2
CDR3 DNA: TGCAGTGCTAGACCCCATACCGGGACTAGCGGGGGCTTTTTTTACAATGAGCAGTTCTTC
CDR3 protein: CSARPHTGTSGGFFYNEQFF

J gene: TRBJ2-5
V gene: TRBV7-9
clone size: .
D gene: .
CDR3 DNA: TGTGCCAGCAGCCCTAGGACTGGATCCCCGGGGACCCAGTACTTC
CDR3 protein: CASSPRTGSPGTQYF

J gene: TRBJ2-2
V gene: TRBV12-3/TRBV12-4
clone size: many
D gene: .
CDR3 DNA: TGTGCCAGCACCCCGTGGGGAACGAACACCGGGGAGCTGTTTTTT
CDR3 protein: CASTPWGTNTGELFF

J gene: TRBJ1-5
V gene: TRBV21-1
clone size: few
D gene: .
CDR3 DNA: TGTGCCAGCAGCAAAGTTGGTATCGGTGGCCAGCCCCAGCATTTT
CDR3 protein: CASSKVGIGGQPQHF

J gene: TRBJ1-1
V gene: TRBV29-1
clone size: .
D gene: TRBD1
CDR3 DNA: TGCAGCGTTGTCTCCCGGGACAGGGTCAGCACTGAAGCTTTCTTT
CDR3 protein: CSVVSRDRVSTEAFF